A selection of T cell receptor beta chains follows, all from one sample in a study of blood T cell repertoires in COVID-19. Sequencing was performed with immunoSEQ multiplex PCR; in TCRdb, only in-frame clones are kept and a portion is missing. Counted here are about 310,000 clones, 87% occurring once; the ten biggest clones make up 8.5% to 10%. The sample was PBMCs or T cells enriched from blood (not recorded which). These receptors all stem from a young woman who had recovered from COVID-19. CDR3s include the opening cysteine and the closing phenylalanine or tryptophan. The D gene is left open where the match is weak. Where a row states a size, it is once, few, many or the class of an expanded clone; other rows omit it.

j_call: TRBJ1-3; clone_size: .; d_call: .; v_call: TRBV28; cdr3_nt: TGTGCCAGCAGTTTAGTGGACAGAACTGGAAACACCATATATTTT; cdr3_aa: CASSLVDRTGNTIYF
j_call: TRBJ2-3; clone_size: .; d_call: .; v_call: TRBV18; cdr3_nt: TGTGCCAGCTCACCACTCCCATGGGCGGGACAGTCCACAGATACGCAGTATTTT; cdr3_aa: CASSPLPWAGQSTDTQYF
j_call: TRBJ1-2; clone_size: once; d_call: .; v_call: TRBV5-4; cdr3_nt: TGTGCCAGCAGCCAACGGACAGTAGACAATGGCTACACCTTC; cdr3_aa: CASSQRTVDNGYTF
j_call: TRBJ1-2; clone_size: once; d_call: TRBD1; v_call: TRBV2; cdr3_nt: TGTGCCAGCACGGACAGGGGAGGCTATGGCTACACCTTC; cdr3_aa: CASTDRGGYGYTF
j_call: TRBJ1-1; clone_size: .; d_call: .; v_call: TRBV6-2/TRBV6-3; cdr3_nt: TGTGCCAGCAGTTACTCGAGGTTTGCTGATGAAGCTTTCTTT; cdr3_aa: CASSYSRFADEAFF
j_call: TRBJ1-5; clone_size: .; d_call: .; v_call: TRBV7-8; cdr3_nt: TGTGCCAGCAGCCACGCCCCTGGCGGGGTAAGAGGCAATCAGCCCCAGCATTTT; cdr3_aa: CASSHAPGGVRGNQPQHF
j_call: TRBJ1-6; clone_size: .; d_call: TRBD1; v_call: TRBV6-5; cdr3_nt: TGTGCCAGCAGTTACTCACCGGGACAGACTAATTCACCCCTCCACTTT; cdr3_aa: CASSYSPGQTNSPLHF
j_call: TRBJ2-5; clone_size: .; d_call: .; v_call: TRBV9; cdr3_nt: TGTGCCAGCAGCGTAGGGGTAGCGGCGGAGACCCAGTACTTC; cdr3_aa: CASSVGVAAETQYF
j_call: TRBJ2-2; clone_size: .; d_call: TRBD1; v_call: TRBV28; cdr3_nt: TGTGCCACAAGGACAGGGGCCGGGGAGCTGTTTTTT; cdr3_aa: CATRTGAGELFF
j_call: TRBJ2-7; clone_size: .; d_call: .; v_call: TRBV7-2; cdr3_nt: TGTGCCAGCAGCTTATCTCTGGGGAGGAGCGGGGAGCAGTACTTC; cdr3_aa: CASSLSLGRSGEQYF
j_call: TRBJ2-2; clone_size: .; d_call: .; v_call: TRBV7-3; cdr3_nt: TGTGCCAGCAGAAACAAAGCAGGGATCGGGGAGCTGTTTTTT; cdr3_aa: CASRNKAGIGELFF
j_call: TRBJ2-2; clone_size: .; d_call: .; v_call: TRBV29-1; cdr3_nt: TGCAGCGTTGGAGCTTACACCGGGGAGCTGTTTTTT; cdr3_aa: CSVGAYTGELFF
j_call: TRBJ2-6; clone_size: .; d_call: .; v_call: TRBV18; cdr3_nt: TGTGCCAGCTCACCCATGTGGGACTTTACCTCTGGGGCCAACGTCCTGACTTTC; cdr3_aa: CASSPMWDFTSGANVLTF
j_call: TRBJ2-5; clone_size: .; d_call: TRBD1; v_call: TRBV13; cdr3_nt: TGTGCCAGCAGCTTAAGGACAGGGGGAGAGACCCAGTACTTC; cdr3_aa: CASSLRTGGETQYF
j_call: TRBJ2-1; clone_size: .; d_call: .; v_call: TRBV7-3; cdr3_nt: TGTGCCAGCAGCCCCCAAGCAGGAGAGCAGTTCTTC; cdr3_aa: CASSPQAGEQFF
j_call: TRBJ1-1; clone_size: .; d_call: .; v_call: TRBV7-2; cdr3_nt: TGTGCCAGCAGCTCCCACGGGGGACCCGCTGAAGCTTTCTTT; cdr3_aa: CASSSHGGPAEAFF
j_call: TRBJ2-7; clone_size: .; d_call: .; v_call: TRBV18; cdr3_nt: TGTGCCAGCTCCCTGCTAGGGGGAACCTACGAGCAGTACTTC; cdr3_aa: CASSLLGGTYEQYF
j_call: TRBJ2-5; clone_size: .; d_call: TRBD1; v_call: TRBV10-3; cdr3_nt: TGTGCCATCAGTGAGGAATTGGGACAGGGCATGAGAGAGACCCAGTACTTC; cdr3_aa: CAISEELGQGMRETQYF
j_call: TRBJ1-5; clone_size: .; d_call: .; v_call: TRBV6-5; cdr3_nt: TGTGCCAGCAGTTACACGGGGGATCAGCCCCAGCATTTT; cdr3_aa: CASSYTGDQPQHF
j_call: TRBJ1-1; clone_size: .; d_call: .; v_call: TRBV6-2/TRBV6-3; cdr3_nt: TGTGCCAGCAGTGCTCAATCCGGGACAATCGCTTTCTTT; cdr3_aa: CASSAQSGTIAFF
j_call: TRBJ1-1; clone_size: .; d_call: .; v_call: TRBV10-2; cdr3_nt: TGCGCCAGCGGGGAGGGAGGGGGGTACACTGAAGCTTTCTTT; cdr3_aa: CASGEGGGYTEAFF
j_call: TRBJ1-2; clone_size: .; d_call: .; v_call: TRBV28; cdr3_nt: TGTGCCAGCAGCAAAAGTGGGGCGATCTATGGCTACACCTTC; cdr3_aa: CASSKSGAIYGYTF
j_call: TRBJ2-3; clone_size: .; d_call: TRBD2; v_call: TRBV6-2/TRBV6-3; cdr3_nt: TGTGCCAGCAGTTACCCTCTGGGGCTAGCGGAGGTCATAGATACGCAGTATTTT; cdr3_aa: CASSYPLGLAEVIDTQYF
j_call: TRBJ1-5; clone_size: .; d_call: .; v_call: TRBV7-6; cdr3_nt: TGTGCCAGCAGTTCGACCGACAGGTCCAATCAGCCCCAGCATTTT; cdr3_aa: CASSSTDRSNQPQHF